This TCR beta chain stems from a study of response to subunit inactivated influenza vaccine (dated by TCRdb to 2016 to 2019). Looking at the study overall: Deep quantitative T cell receptor repertoire profiling was used in the study to track responses to a trivalent subunit inactivated influenza vaccine.

The library relied on RT-PCR. The instrument given in TCRdb is Illumina HiSeq 2500. TCRdb reprocessed the public reads (quality trimming at Q25 with fastp, clone calling with MiXCR) and kept in-frame beta chains. All rows with the same CDR3 protein become a single entry with the most common DNA and genes. The sample data list fewer than 200,000 distinct CDR3 sequences, and about 9.3% of these were observed just once. Approximately 10% of the sample is held by the ten biggest clonotypes. The CDR3 contains 13 residues, cysteine and phenylalanine counted. Only the CDR3 portion is preserved as DNA: 39 bases, with reading frame beginning at the first base. The germline V gene encodes CDR1 MNHEY and CDR2 SVGEGT. V was cut back by 5 bases and J by 4 bases, leaving a gap of 9 bases between them. This clonotype was counted a few times. Its antigen remains unidentified. No much larger clone is present one base from it, and per-base qualities are unavailable.

Study-wide findings and limitations: According to the authors, only a limited number of new T cells may be recruited by each seasonal influenza vaccination.

This receptor chain uses TRBV6-2 or TRBV6-3 and TRBJ2-1, with the D gene not clear enough to name. Sequences were derived from non-naive T cells sorted from PBMCs, sampled on the day of vaccination. Reading the label with the study, this specimen's cell subset or site is: memory T cell fraction. This sequence was found in a man aged 50-59 years who received an inactivated influenza vaccine. Donor details come from another sample of the same person, matched by shared clones. The nucleotide sequence reads as follows: TGTGCCAGCAGTAGGACCGATTACAATGAGCAGTTCTTC. Translated, this is CASSRTDYNEQFF.